The source of this T cell receptor (beta chain) is a study of cytomegalovirus exposure and HLA in healthy donors listed by TCRdb under 2017. Background for the entire study: A later analysis indicated that the 130 or so validation repertoires were generated on the platform also employed for the approximately 700 repertoires of the first cohort. The aim of the study was to test whether cataloging public T cell receptors could identify signatures of past pathogen exposure. In addition to the first cohort of 666 subjects, a separate validation cohort of 120 different subjects was used. To predict cytomegalovirus infection status, the study brought together high-throughput TCR immunosequencing, statistical association of individual TCRs with disease status, and machine learning. Broad study findings and their caveats: In vitro tests confirmed that a few of the cytomegalovirus-associated TCR beta chains recognize cytomegalovirus antigens. The validation cohort had no HLA typing available for a later analysis, so co-occurrence within that cohort was assessed over all 120 or so repertoires. In both the original and validation cohorts, the classifier was reported to diagnose cytomegalovirus status with high specificity and sensitivity. It was suggested by the authors that the approach could potentially be generalized to other disease states and immunological phenotypes. Of the cluster scores, 90% to 95% were above 0 in a later analysis, which found that TCRs clustered in the first cohort also tended to co-occur in the 120 or so validation repertoires. Most TCR sequences were seen in very few donors, while some public TCRs were found in many individuals. A total of 164 TCR beta chains were listed by the study as associated with cytomegalovirus.

Separate from the approximately 670-subject first cohort, the validation cohort of roughly 110 subjects was the group to which the donors belonged. The library was prepared using the immunoSEQ multiplex PCR assay. The study's own analysis went as follows. A statistical classification framework was developed to diagnose cytomegalovirus status using the catalog of TCR beta chain sequences. This immuneACCESS table, as held by TCRdb, lists in-frame sequences with V and J called but not all clones. Of the missing ones, under half trace to an unresolved V gene in checked studies; the others have no known cause. V, J and clone size reflect that table, while D and trimming were determined from the DNA. The table for this sample lists 120,000 or so clones; approximately 91% of them were counted only once. About 2% of the sample is held by the ten biggest clonotypes. On this clone: Its antigen is unknown. Base qualities are not at hand, and no much larger clone is one base apart.

CDR1 and CDR2, looked up from the germline V gene, are MGHRA and YSYEKL. The CDR3, cysteine through phenylalanine, is 14 amino acids long. Only CDR3 DNA is held: 42 bases, read in frame from base 1. V lost 3 bases and J lost 5 bases, and the count of bases not matched to a germline gene is 3. The chain joins TRBV4-1 to TRBJ2-1, with 8 bases in between that match TRBD2. The TCR comes from a woman aged 18-29 years in good health and CMV-seronegative. Sequencing used PBMCs. The nucleotides read TGCGCCAGCAGCCAGCGGGGGGCCAACAATGAGCAGTTCTTC. This is translated as CASSQRGANNEQFF.